A single sample gave rise to the 21 T cell receptor beta chains below, sequenced in a study of OX40 agonist ivuxolimab in advanced cancers. The repertoire was sequenced with immunoSEQ multiplex PCR; TCRdb's copy has only in-frame clones and lacks some. Of some 83,000 clones listed, about 86% are singletons. This sample comprised CD4+ or CD8+ T cells sorted from blood, obtained in a trial of the OX40 agonist ivuxolimab. All receptors come from an adult with an advanced solid tumor such as melanoma, head and neck, liver or kidney cancer.

This clone has a single count. The V and J genes are TRBV5-1 and TRBJ2-7; D is possibly TRBD1 (5 bases). Trimming pared 5 bases from V and 2 bases from J, leaving 14 bases between. The CDR3 loop spans 14 amino acids. CDR1 and CDR2 from the germline V gene are SGHRS and YFSETQ. The CDR3 spells CASRASTVAYEQYF. CDR3 bases: TGCGCCAGCAGGGCTTCGACAGTCGCCTACGAGCAGTACTTC.

This clone was recorded once. The chain is built from TRBV30 and TRBJ1-1, with D unresolved. The germline V and J ends were trimmed by 4 bases and 1 base, with 1 base remaining between them. Germline CDR1 is GTSNPN and CDR2 is SVGIG (reference sequence). The CDR3 is 10 amino acids. CDR3 DNA sequence: TGTGCCTGGAAGAACACTGAAGCTTTCTTT. It translates to CAWKNTEAFF.

The chain couples TRBV2 to TRBJ2-7; the match to TRBD1 covers 7 bases. V was pared by 5 bases and J by 4 bases, with 8 bases of the junction left unmatched. This CDR3 comprises 14 residues. Per the germline V gene, CDR1 is SNHLY and CDR2 is FYNNEI. Written as DNA, the CDR3 is TGTGCCAGCAGTAGAGAGGGGGCATTGTACGAGCAGTACTTC. It encodes CASSREGALYEQYF.

The CDR3 region is CASSSPGTGNHEQYF. DNA of the CDR3: TGCGCCAGCAGCTCTCCCGGGACAGGGAACCACGAGCAGTACTTC. V and J are TRBV5-1 and TRBJ2-7, with 9 bases lining up with TRBD1. V lost 3 bases and J lost 5; bases outside the gene matches: 9. Germline lookup yields CDR1 SGHRS and CDR2 YFSETQ. This CDR3 contains 15 residues.

The V and J genes are TRBV7-9 and TRBJ1-3, with D possibly matching TRBD1 (5 bases). The V end was cut by 6 bases, the J end by 0 bases, with 12 bases between. Germline V gives CDR1 SEHNR, CDR2 FQNEAQ (reference sequence). This CDR3 has 15 residues. The DNA for the CDR3 is TGTGCCAGCAGTCATCGAGGGGTCTCTGGAAACACCATATATTTT. Its protein is CASSHRGVSGNTIYF.

This chain joins TRBV9 and TRBJ1-2; D is unclear. Germline assignment: CDR1 SGDLS and CDR2 YYNGEE. The CDR3 length is 14 residues. The V and J ends lost 0 bases and 5 bases respectively, with 11 bases between them. The CDR3 DNA is TGTGCCAGCAGCGTAGAGCGACAAGGATATGGCTACACCTTC. It codes for CASSVERQGYGYTF.

The chain couples TRBV5-1 to TRBJ2-1; the match to TRBD2 covers 7 bases. V lost 4 bases to trimming and J lost 8 bases; unmatched junction nucleotides: 12. This CDR3 comprises 15 residues. The germline V gene encodes CDR1 SGHRS and CDR2 YFSETQ. CDR3 amino acids: CASSRLAGRGDEQFF. The CDR3, as DNA: TGCGCCAGCAGCCGACTAGCCGGACGAGGGGATGAGCAGTTCTTC.

This clone came up once. The rearrangement joins TRBV21-1 to TRBJ1-3; the table names TRBD1, a call not compared with the DNA. TRBV21-1 is given as a pseudogene. This CDR3 region has 16 residues. CDR3: CASSKSHSISGNTIYF. DNA of the CDR3: TGTGCCAGCAGCAAGTCACATTCGATCTCTGGAAACACCATATATTTT.

This clone was detected once. The V and J genes are TRBV15 and TRBJ2-5, with D tentatively TRBD1 or TRBD2 (5 bases each). Matching the DNA end better, TRBJ2-7 makes the J call doubtful. The CDR3 spans 15 residues. From germline, CDR1 is LNHNV and CDR2 YYDKDF (reference sequence). This CDR3 is CATSRGRDPSYEQYF. The CDR3 nucleotides are TGTGCCACCAGCAGGGGAAGGGACCCCTCCTACGAGCAGTACTTC.

This chain uses TRBV28 with TRBJ2-6; D is possibly TRBD1 (6 bases). Trimming took off 2 bases at V and 0 bases at J, with 14 bases between the two ends. The V gene's germline CDR1 is MDHEN and CDR2 SYDVKM. The CDR3 totals 18 residues. The CDR3 protein is CASSLAQGFVSGANVLTF. CDR3 DNA: TGTGCCAGCAGTTTAGCCCAGGGGTTTGTCTCTGGGGCCAACGTCCTGACTTTC.

This clone was found once. This rearrangement joins TRBV18 to TRBJ1-4; possibly TRBD1 for D (5 bases). Trimming left V 6 bases short and J 1 base short, with 9 bases between. The CDR3 contains 14 residues. Germline V gene lookup returns CDR1 KGHSH and CDR2 LQKENI. The CDR3 DNA reads as TGTGCCAGCTCTATGGGACGAACTAATGAAAAACTGTTTTTT. Protein: CASSMGRTNEKLFF.

The rearrangement links TRBV28 to TRBJ2-7, with TRBD1 matching over 12 bases. This CDR3 comprises 15 residues. The germline CDR1 and CDR2 sequences are MDHEN and SYDVKM. Unmatched junction bases numbered 8, after V lost 6 bases and J lost 5 bases. The CDR3 bases are TGTGCCAGCAGAATAGCCGGGACAGGGGGCCACGAGCAGTACTTC. Protein: CASRIAGTGGHEQYF.

This CDR3 is CASSQEKGAYGYTF. In nucleotides, the CDR3 is TGCGCCAGCAGCCAAGAGAAGGGGGCGTACGGCTACACCTTC. The rearrangement uses TRBV4-3 and TRBJ1-2; the match to TRBD1 covers 7 bases. V was pared by 0 bases and J by 8 bases, with 6 bases of the junction left unmatched. The CDR3 is 14 amino acids. Germline-derived CDR1 and CDR2 are LGHNA and YSLEER.

The rearrangement links TRBV5-1 to TRBJ1-1; 7 bases agree with TRBD1. The germline CDR1 and CDR2 sequences are SGHRS and YFSETQ. This CDR3 has 15 amino acids. The junction had 9 bases not matched to a gene; V was cut back by 5 bases and J by 2 bases. The CDR3 nucleotides are TGCGCCAGCAGAGAGGTAGGAGGGGGCAACACTGAAGCTTTCTTT. Residues: CASREVGGGNTEAFF.

This chain joins TRBV7-2 and TRBJ1-1; D ambiguous. CDR1 and CDR2 from the germline V gene are SGHTA and FQGNSA. The CDR3 consists of 15 residues. The ends were cut back, 1 base at V and 2 bases at J, with 11 bases in the middle. The CDR3 nucleotides are TGTGCCAGCAGCTTAGTAGCCCAAATTAACACTGAAGCTTTCTTT. Its translation: CASSLVAQINTEAFF.

The chain uses TRBV25-1 and TRBJ2-7, with D possibly being TRBD1 (6 bases). V gave up 5 bases and J gave up 3 bases, with 11 bases separating them. CDR3 length equals 13 residues. The germline V gene has CDR1 MGHDK and CDR2 SYGVNS. CDR3 in DNA: TGTGCCAGCAGTACAGGGTACCGCTACGAGCAGTACTTC. Protein: CASSTGYRYEQYF.

The chain combines TRBV11-1 with TRBJ1-1; 9 bases align to TRBD1. The CDR3 has 14 residues. Germline V lookup: CDR1 SGHAT, CDR2 FQDESV (reference sequence). Losses at the gene ends were 6 bases for V and 5 bases for J; bases not matched to a gene: 7. Written as DNA, the CDR3 is TGTGCCAGCAGACCCGGGACAGGGTGGACTGAAGCTTTCTTT. As protein: CASRPGTGWTEAFF.

This chain joins TRBV7-9 and TRBJ1-4; TRBD1 matches 8 bases. This CDR3 comprises 14 residues. The trim removed 5 bases at V and 8 bases at J, leaving 7 bases unmatched. CDR1 is SEHNR and CDR2 is FQNEAQ in the germline V gene (reference sequence). The CDR3 region has the DNA TGTGCCAGCAGCCGACAGGGGACGGAGGAAAAACTGTTTTTT. This codes for CASSRQGTEEKLFF.

The chain combines TRBV6-5 with TRBJ2-7; D unclear. CDR1 and CDR2 from the germline V gene are MNHEY and SVGAGI. This CDR3 region has 15 residues. Trimming took 0 bases from V and 0 from J, leaving 9 bases between them. The CDR3 coding sequence is TGTGCCAGCAGTTACTCCTCGACTGGCTCCTACGAGCAGTACTTC. The encoded protein is CASSYSSTGSYEQYF.

This clone was observed once. The chain has TRBV28 and TRBJ1-2; no clear D gene. The CDR3 contains 12 residues. Per the germline V gene, CDR1 is MDHEN and CDR2 is SYDVKM. V shed 3 bases and J shed 7 bases, with 9 bases lying between them. The CDR3 region has the DNA TGTGCCAGCAGTTTGCCTGGATCTGGCTACACCTTC. Its translation is CASSLPGSGYTF.

Notes on this clone: Other DNA sequences in this specimen translate into the identical CDR3. V and J are TRBV6-5 and TRBJ2-7, with TRBD2 identical over 8 bases. This CDR3 has 14 residues. V shed 5 bases, J shed 3 bases, and the junction held 6 bases outside the gene matches. Germline V gives CDR1 MNHEY, CDR2 SVGAGI. CDR3 amino acids: CASSPSGGGYEQYF. The CDR3 DNA sequence: TGTGCCAGCAGTCCCAGCGGGGGAGGCTACGAGCAGTACTTC.